The 8 T cell receptor beta chains reported below all come from one sample, sequenced in a study of blood T cells in healthy people across ages. It was with a sample-barcoded 5' primer and a J-beta primer mix that a second PCR of roughly 6 to 11 cycles was run. TCRdb ran MiXCR on the 5' RACE reads and lists one entry per CDR3 protein. Among about 800,000 distinct CDR3 sequences, 58% were seen once, and the ten largest hold over 20%. Sequenced sample: blood. Receptors originate from a young man in good health.

The chain joins TRBV15 to TRBJ2-1, with a tentative D call TRBD2 (6 bases). Germline-derived CDR1 and CDR2 are LNHNV and YYDKDF (reference sequence). This CDR3 contains 13 residues. V lost 3 bases, J lost 12 bases, and 15 bases lay in between. This CDR3 reads CATSSPEGVGQFF. CDR3 DNA: TGTGCCACCAGCAGCCCGGAGGGCGTTGGGCAGTTCTTC. Complete variable domain (other parts from reference TRBV15 and TRBJ2-1): DAMVIQNPRYQVTQFGKPVTLSCSQTLNHNVMYWYQQKSSQAPKLLFHYYDKDFNNEADTPDNFQSRRPNTSFCFLDIRSPGLGDTAMYLCATSSPEGVGQFFGPGTRLTVL.

The genes are TRBV21-1 and TRBJ2-7. The J call may be in error: the DNA end matches TRBJ2-5 better. TRBV21-1 is a pseudogene locus. This CDR3 contains 10 residues. In DNA form, the CDR3 reads TGTGCCAGGACTTCAGAGACCCAGTACTTC. This gives the protein CARTSETQYF.

The J gene is TRBJ2-1, the V gene TRBV20-1, with TRBD2 identical over 12 bases. Germline V gene sequence: CDR1 DFQATT, CDR2 SNEGSKA (reference sequence). The CDR3 contains 16 residues. V was clipped by 3 bases and J by 3 bases; unmatched bases: 6. CDR3 in amino acids: CSASGLAGTHYNEQFF. CDR3 coding DNA: TGCAGTGCTAGTGGACTAGCGGGGACACACTACAATGAGCAGTTCTTC.

CDR3 region: CASSGGGMFYNEQFF. CDR3 DNA: TGTGCCAGCAGTGGGGGGGGGATGTTCTACAATGAGCAGTTCTTC. The chain joins TRBV2 to TRBJ2-1; TRBD2 matches 7 bases. Germline CDR1 is SNHLY and CDR2 is FYNNEI. The length of the CDR3 is 15 residues. J was trimmed by 3 bases and V by 4 bases; bases with no gene match: 6.

This clonotype was observed a few times. The chain recombines TRBV4-2 with TRBJ2-6; D gene unclear. CDR1 is LGHNA, CDR2 YNFKEQ, per germline. CDR3 length: 17 residues. The V end was cut by 3 bases, the J end by 2 bases, with 14 bases between. The CDR3 protein is CASSHSIDIPGANVLTF. CDR3 nucleotide sequence: TGTGCCAGCAGCCACTCCATCGACATACCTGGGGCCAACGTCCTGACTTTC.

The sample holds a few counts of this clonotype. This chain uses TRBV7-2 with TRBJ1-2; 7 bases match TRBD1. V gave up 5 bases and J gave up 4 bases; unmatched junction bases: 7. The germline V gene encodes CDR1 SGHTA and CDR2 FQGNSA. CDR3 length: 14 amino acids. The CDR3 DNA reads TGTGCCAGCAGCCCAAGACAGGGTTCCTATGGCTACACCTTC. Translated, it gives CASSPRQGSYGYTF.

The genes are TRBV20-1 and TRBJ2-5; D is uncertain. The J call may be in error: the DNA end matches TRBJ2-7 better. Germline V CDR1 and CDR2: DFQATT, SNEGSKA (reference sequence). CDR3 length equals 14 residues. In nucleotides, the CDR3 is TGCAGTGCTAGAGATCTTAGGACCATCTACGAGCAGTACTTC. As protein: CSARDLRTIYEQYF.

The rearrangement uses TRBV20-1 and TRBJ2-1; D remains ambiguous. Germline CDR1 is DFQATT and CDR2 is SNEGSKA (reference sequence). This CDR3 is built from 14 residues. Trimming cost V 6 bases and J 0 bases, with 12 bases left between them. In DNA form, the CDR3 reads TGCAGTGCAATCGAGCCCCACTCCTACAATGAGCAGTTCTTC. This encodes CSAIEPHSYNEQFF.